The subject of this entry is one T cell receptor (beta chain). TCRdb redid the clone calls on the PCR reads using MiXCR. The profile shows tens of thousands of clones, roughly 28% of them singletons. This CDR3 contains 14 residues. The V and J ends lost 1 base and 8 bases respectively, with 12 bases between them. Germline V lookup: CDR1 LGHNA, CDR2 YNFKEQ. Every patient underwent thyroid surgery untreated. The data belong to a study of metastatic and nonmetastatic thyroid tumors. Sequenced material: tumor tissue. The sequence derives from a male donor with papillary thyroid cancer or a benign thyroid nodule (not recorded which). Some clones in this sample may be carry-over from other donors' samples. This chain uses TRBV4-2 with TRBJ2-1; D gene uncertain. The CDR3 DNA follows: TGTGCCAGCAGCCAAGTCCCCGACTCCGATGAGCAGTTCTTC. The encoded protein is CASSQVPDSDEQFF.